A single sample gave rise to the 27 T cell receptor beta chains below, sequenced in a study of beta chain features in type 1 diabetes. Which antigens these TCRs recognize remains unknown. Reverse transcribing all isolated RNA meant expressed TCRB transcripts were sequenced. Produced via immunoSEQ multiplex PCR; TCRdb's table is partial and in-frame only. The sample has a few hundred thousand clones; around 16% are singletons. Findings and limits, study-wide: TCRB CDR3s were moderately but significantly shorter in Type 1 diabetes patients in all four CD4+ subsets.

Sample: naive CD4+ T cells from blood. These receptors were collected from a man aged 30 to 45 with type 1 diabetes.

V usage is TRBV27 and J usage is TRBJ2-7; 9 nucleotides agree with TRBD1. The CDR3 is 14 amino acids. The germline V gene has CDR1 MNHEY and CDR2 SMNVEV (reference sequence). The V segment lost 6 bases and the J segment 0 bases; nucleotides outside the gene matches: 3. The CDR3 DNA follows: TGTGCCAGCAGAGGACAGGGGAGCTCCTACGAGCAGTACTTC. Translation: CASRGQGSSYEQYF.

The J gene is TRBJ2-7, the V gene TRBV7-9; 9 bases line up with TRBD2. This CDR3 contains 14 residues. Germline V lookup: CDR1 SEHNR, CDR2 FQNEAQ (reference sequence). V lost 6 bases to trimming and J lost 1 base; unmatched junction nucleotides: 4. In DNA form, the CDR3 reads TGTGCCAGCAGTCCCCTAGCGGGATCCTACGAGCAGTACTTC. Translated, it gives CASSPLAGSYEQYF.

V gene TRBV9 combines with J gene TRBJ1-2; D gene unclear. The CDR3 spans 14 residues. From germline, CDR1 is SGDLS and CDR2 YYNGEE. Between the trimmed V and J ends, which lost 0 bases and 6 bases, there was a span of 12 bases. The CDR3 DNA is TGTGCCAGCAGCGTAGTGCGAGGGTACGATGGCTACACCTTC. Translated: CASSVVRGYDGYTF. The variable domain in full, completed from reference TRBV9 and TRBJ1-2, reads DSGVTQTPKHLITATGQRVTLRCSPRSGDLSVYWYQQSLDQGLQFLIQYYNGEERAKGNILERFSAQQFPDLHSELNLSSLELGDSALYFCASSVVRGYDGYTFGSGTRLTVV.

This clone has more than one count but fewer than ten. This rearrangement joins TRBV7-2 to TRBJ2-1; TRBD2 is a possible D gene (5 bases). V dropped 5 bases and J dropped 4 bases, with 12 bases sitting between them. From germline, CDR1 is SGHTA and CDR2 FQGNSA. The CDR3 spans 14 residues. The CDR3 coding sequence is TGTGCCAGCAGCCCCATGGACTTGTACAATGAGCAGTTCTTC. Protein product: CASSPMDLYNEQFF. Variable domain in full (rest from reference TRBV7-2 and TRBJ2-1): GAGVSQSPSNKVTEKGKDVELRCDPISGHTALYWYRQSLGQGLEFLIYFQGNSAPDKSGLPSDRFSAERTGGSVSTLTIQRTQQEDSAVYLCASSPMDLYNEQFFGPGTRLTVL.

The rearrangement uses TRBV7-2 and TRBJ2-3, with 8 bases that match TRBD2. Germline CDR1 and CDR2: SGHTA and FQGNSA. V lost 0 bases to trimming and J lost 3 bases; unmatched junction nucleotides: 8. This CDR3 comprises 17 residues. The CDR3 loop reads CASSLAPAGAKTDTQYF. Written as DNA, the CDR3 is TGTGCCAGCAGCTTAGCGCCAGCGGGAGCAAAAACAGATACGCAGTATTTT.

This rearrangement joins TRBV7-9 to TRBJ1-1, with a tentative D call TRBD1 (5 bases). The CDR3 loop spans 15 amino acids. CDR1 SEHNR and CDR2 FQNEAQ come from the germline V gene (reference sequence). Trimming left V 2 bases short and J 6 bases short, with 16 bases between. The CDR3 spells CASSLPPRDAPEAFF. The CDR3 bases are TGTGCCAGCAGCTTACCTCCGCGGGACGCACCTGAAGCTTTCTTT.

In its sample, this clone was seen a few times. V is TRBV29-1 and J is TRBJ2-6; D not certain. Germline values: CDR1 SQVTM, CDR2 ANQGSEA. V gave up 7 bases and J gave up 0 bases, with 7 bases separating them. This CDR3 contains 13 residues. The CDR3 sequence is CSASSSGANVLTF. The DNA of the CDR3 is TGCAGCGCCTCGAGCTCTGGGGCCAACGTCCTGACTTTC.

The CDR3 sequence is CASSSYGLAGRSEQYF. CDR3 in DNA: TGTGCCAGCAGCTCCTACGGGCTAGCGGGCCGCTCCGAGCAGTACTTC. The chain couples TRBV7-2 to TRBJ2-7; 8 bases match TRBD2. The J segment lost 6 bases and the V segment lost 4 bases, leaving 14 bases of the junction unmatched. Germline CDR1 SGHTA, CDR2 FQGNSA. The CDR3 extends over 16 amino acids.

This sequence joins TRBV18 and TRBJ2-7, with 10 positions matching TRBD1. This CDR3 spans 16 amino acids. With V trimmed by 0 bases and J by 7 bases, 9 bases remained unmatched. Germline V CDR1 and CDR2: KGHSH, LQKENI. The CDR3 loop reads CASSPPSADRGYEQYF. CDR3 DNA: TGTGCCAGCTCACCACCGAGTGCGGACAGGGGGTATGAGCAGTACTTC. Combining the CDR3 with reference TRBV18 and TRBJ2-7 gives the whole variable domain NAGVMQNPRHLVRRRGQEARLRCSPMKGHSHVYWYRQLPEEGLKFMVYLQKENIIDESGMPKERFSAEFPKEGPSILRIQQVVRGDSAAYFCASSPPSADRGYEQYFGPGTRLTVT.

This chain joins TRBV29-1 and TRBJ2-3, with a weak D call TRBD2 (6 bases). Deletions cut 4 bases from V and 7 bases from J, with 15 bases between. The V gene's germline CDR1 is SQVTM and CDR2 ANQGSEA. CDR3 length: 13 amino acids. The CDR3 is CSVVPPAGNTQYF. As DNA, the CDR3 is TGCAGCGTTGTCCCCCCTGCGGGAAATACGCAGTATTTT.

The V call is TRBV29-1, the J call TRBJ1-2; 7 nucleotides align to TRBD1. The CDR3 covers 14 residues. Trimming at V came to 3 bases and at J to 4 bases, leaving 8 bases not matched to a gene. Germline CDR1 reads SQVTM; CDR2 reads ANQGSEA. This chain's CDR3 is CSVERDRTIYGYTF. The CDR3 DNA follows: TGCAGCGTTGAGAGGGACAGAACTATCTATGGCTACACCTTC.

The chain combines TRBV28 with TRBJ1-4; D is uncertain. CDR3 length equals 14 residues. The germline CDR1 and CDR2 sequences are MDHEN and SYDVKM. Trimming stripped 8 bases from V and 0 bases from J, with 10 bases between. The CDR3 DNA sequence: TGTGCCAGCCTTGACGCGGCAACTAATGAAAAACTGTTTTTT. Translated: CASLDAATNEKLFF.

The V and J genes are TRBV15 and TRBJ1-2; D not certain. CDR3 length: 13 amino acids. Trimming cost V 2 bases and J 0 bases, with 4 bases left between them. Germline V CDR1 and CDR2: LNHNV, YYDKDF (reference sequence). CDR3 loop: CATSRRSNYGYTF. The CDR3 nucleotides are TGTGCCACCAGCAGAAGGTCTAACTATGGCTACACCTTC.

This clone was seen more than once but under ten times. V gene TRBV30 combines with J gene TRBJ2-1, with 10 bases that match TRBD1. The V gene end was trimmed by 1 base and the J gene end by 10 bases; junction bases not matched to a gene: 7. This CDR3 has 14 amino acids. Germline V gives CDR1 GTSNPN, CDR2 SVGIG (reference sequence). The CDR3 spells CAWSGGTGAREQFF. The CDR3 nucleotides read TGTGCCTGGAGTGGCGGGACAGGGGCCCGCGAGCAGTTCTTC.

V usage is TRBV28 and J usage is TRBJ2-1, with 7 bases that match TRBD2. V lost 8 bases, J lost 2 bases, and 6 bases stayed unmatched. In germline, CDR1 is MDHEN, CDR2 SYDVKM. The CDR3 extends over 14 amino acids. This chain's CDR3 is CASREVATYNEQFF. In nucleotides, the CDR3 is TGTGCCAGCCGGGAGGTTGCGACCTACAATGAGCAGTTCTTC.

The rearrangement uses TRBV4-1 and TRBJ2-1; TRBD2 aligns across 12 bases. The CDR3 has 16 amino acids. J was trimmed by 9 bases and V by 4 bases; bases with no gene match: 10. Germline values: CDR1 MGHRA, CDR2 YSYEKL. For the CDR3, the DNA is TGCGCCAGCAGCCGGATTCTAGCGGGAGGGCCGGGTGAGCAGTTCTTC. As protein: CASSRILAGGPGEQFF.

A word on this clone: The same CDR3 arises from other DNA sequences in this sample as well. DNA for the CDR3: TGCAGCGTTGAGGCAGGGTCAGAGACCCAGTACTTC. Encoded protein: CSVEAGSETQYF. The chain employs TRBV29-1 and TRBJ2-5; D is perhaps TRBD1 (5 bases). The CDR3 sequence is 12 residues long. CDR1 is SQVTM and CDR2 is ANQGSEA in the germline V gene. V was clipped by 3 bases and J by 4 bases, with 9 bases between them.

The rearrangement joins TRBV30 to TRBJ1-1; no definite D call. Germline V gene sequence: CDR1 GTSNPN, CDR2 SVGIG (reference sequence). Trimming shortened V by 2 bases and J by 3 bases, and 10 bases separated the two germline ends. This CDR3 has 13 residues. Written as DNA, the CDR3 is TGTGCCTGGAGTATGTGGCAGGACACTGAAGCTTTCTTT. Translated: CAWSMWQDTEAFF.

The chain uses TRBV27 and TRBJ2-7; TRBD1 matches at 7 bases. Germline CDR1 MNHEY, CDR2 SMNVEV (reference sequence). This CDR3 comprises 18 residues. Trimming took 6 bases from V and 4 from J; bases not matched to a gene: 21. The CDR3 sequence is CASRVLKGQIWNEYEQYF. CDR3 DNA sequence: TGTGCCAGCAGAGTTCTAAAGGGACAGATATGGAACGAATACGAGCAGTACTTC.

This clone turned up a few times. The chain has TRBV15 and TRBJ2-3; possibly TRBD2 for D (5 bases). The V and J ends lost 6 bases and 2 bases respectively, with 9 bases between them. CDR1 is LNHNV, CDR2 YYDKDF, per germline (reference sequence). CDR3 length: 13 residues. This chain's CDR3 is CATRSGTTDTQYF. Written as DNA, the CDR3 is TGTGCCACCAGGAGCGGTACCACAGATACGCAGTATTTT.

This clone was detected a few times. This chain joins TRBV29-1 and TRBJ2-4; no firm D call. Germline CDR1 is SQVTM and CDR2 is ANQGSEA. The V and J ends lost 3 bases and 8 bases respectively, with 8 bases between them. This CDR3 has 11 residues. CDR3 bases: TGCAGCGTTGACTTTGGGGACATTCAGTACTTC. Its protein product is CSVDFGDIQYF.

This clone was detected a few times. CDR3 in amino acids: CASSTNRGGTQYF. Written as DNA, the CDR3 is TGCGCCAGCAGCACGAACAGGGGCGGTACGCAGTATTTT. The rearrangement links TRBV4-3 to TRBJ2-3; 7 bases are shared with TRBD1. The CDR3 consists of 13 residues. CDR1 and CDR2 from the germline V gene are LGHNA and YSLEER. The ends lost 5 bases at V and 8 bases at J; junction bases unmatched: 7.

The chain uses TRBV28 and TRBJ2-7, with D unclear. V lost 2 bases and J lost 2, with 7 bases in between. CDR3 length: 13 residues. CDR1 is MDHEN and CDR2 is SYDVKM in the germline V gene. The CDR3 spells CASSLVSTYEQYF. CDR3 nucleotide sequence: TGTGCCAGCAGTTTAGTTAGTACCTACGAGCAGTACTTC.

The rearrangement joins TRBV14 to TRBJ1-1; tentatively, D is TRBD1 (5 bases). Trimming stripped 0 bases from V and 4 bases from J, with 15 bases between. The germline gives CDR1 SGHDN, CDR2 FVKESK. The CDR3 sequence is 16 residues long. The CDR3 sequence is CASSQDTGQGSTEAFF. CDR3 nucleotide sequence: TGTGCCAGCAGCCAAGATACGGGTCAGGGTTCCACTGAAGCTTTCTTT.

The chain uses TRBV29-1 and TRBJ2-1; no clear D. CDR1 is SQVTM and CDR2 is ANQGSEA in the germline V gene. The CDR3 has 12 amino acids. Trimming left V 0 bases short and J 12 bases short, with 12 bases between. CDR3 DNA sequence: TGCAGCGTTGAAGATCCGTCGCCCAGGCAGTTCTTC. Translated: CSVEDPSPRQFF.

This clone was seen more than once but under ten times. V usage is TRBV5-1 and J usage is TRBJ2-5; D ambiguous. Between the trimmed V and J ends, which lost 0 bases and 3 bases, there was a span of 9 bases. This CDR3 region has 14 residues. The germline gives CDR1 SGHRS, CDR2 YFSETQ. The CDR3 DNA follows: TGCGCCAGCAGCTTGGCAGCAAATGAAGAGACCCAGTACTTC. Translation: CASSLAANEETQYF.

The rearrangement uses TRBV29-1 and TRBJ1-2; D unclear. The germline CDR1 and CDR2 sequences are SQVTM and ANQGSEA. The CDR3 runs to 12 residues. Trimming left V 6 bases short and J 4 bases short, with 12 bases between. The CDR3 region is CSVVQASYGYTF. The CDR3 coding sequence is TGCAGCGTGGTACAAGCATCCTATGGCTACACCTTC. Using reference TRBV29-1 and TRBJ1-2 for the parts outside the CDR3, the full variable domain is SAVISQKPSRDICQRGTSLTIQCQVDSQVTMMFWYRQQPGQSLTLIATANQGSEATYESGFVIDKFPISRPNLTFSTLTVSNMSPEDSSIYLCSVVQASYGYTFGSGTRLTVV.